This T cell receptor beta chain was captured in a study of T cell responses to AZD1222 COVID-19 vaccine. At the level of the study: Second-dose schedules of about 4 or about 12 weeks were combined. General observations from the study: Vaccine-associated CD4 TCRs ranged over spike, dominating at 160-218 and 743-854.

Note on this clone: Its matching antigen is unknown.

Profiled with immunoSEQ multiplex PCR; TCRdb holds only in-frame clones, not every one. The repertoire includes about 110,000 clones, approximately 90% of them detected once, and around a tenth sits in the top ten. V lost 5 bases and J 0 bases, leaving 11 bases between the germline ends. The CDR3 spans 14 residues. Germline loops: CDR1 MDHEN, CDR2 SYDVKM. The chain links TRBV28 to TRBJ2-7; perhaps TRBD2 as D (6 bases). The receptor was derived from an adult in good health. Sequenced material: peripheral blood, taken on day 0 of AZD1222 vaccination. Here the CDR3 reads CASSAGLPSYEQYF. The CDR3 DNA reads as TGTGCCAGCAGTGCGGGACTTCCCTCCTACGAGCAGTACTTC.